This T cell receptor (beta chain) was captured by sequencing in a study of PD-1 blockade in classical Hodgkin lymphoma. Some clones are missing from TCRdb's copy, which holds only in-frame ones; the method was immunoSEQ multiplex PCR. The sample has about 35,000 clones, 85% to 90% seen once. As for time point: newly diagnosed, previously untreated cHL patient sample. Negative selection with magnetic separation was used to purify CD4+ T cells from thawed PBMCs. The authors used newly diagnosed, untreated classical Hodgkin lymphoma PBMCs as comparison. The sequenced material came from CD4+ T cells from blood. The sequence was collected from a human donor with classical Hodgkin lymphoma.

The CDR3 DNA reads as TGTGCCAGCAGCCCCGGGACCATGGCCCGGTGGGACAAAAACATTCAGTACTTC. Translated, it gives CASSPGTMARWDKNIQYF. The chain combines TRBV7-6 with TRBJ2-4; either TRBD1 or TRBD2 may fit D (5 bases each). The germline CDR1 and CDR2 sequences are SGHVS and FNYEAQ. This CDR3 contains 18 residues. The V end was cut by 5 bases, the J end by 3 bases, with 23 bases between.